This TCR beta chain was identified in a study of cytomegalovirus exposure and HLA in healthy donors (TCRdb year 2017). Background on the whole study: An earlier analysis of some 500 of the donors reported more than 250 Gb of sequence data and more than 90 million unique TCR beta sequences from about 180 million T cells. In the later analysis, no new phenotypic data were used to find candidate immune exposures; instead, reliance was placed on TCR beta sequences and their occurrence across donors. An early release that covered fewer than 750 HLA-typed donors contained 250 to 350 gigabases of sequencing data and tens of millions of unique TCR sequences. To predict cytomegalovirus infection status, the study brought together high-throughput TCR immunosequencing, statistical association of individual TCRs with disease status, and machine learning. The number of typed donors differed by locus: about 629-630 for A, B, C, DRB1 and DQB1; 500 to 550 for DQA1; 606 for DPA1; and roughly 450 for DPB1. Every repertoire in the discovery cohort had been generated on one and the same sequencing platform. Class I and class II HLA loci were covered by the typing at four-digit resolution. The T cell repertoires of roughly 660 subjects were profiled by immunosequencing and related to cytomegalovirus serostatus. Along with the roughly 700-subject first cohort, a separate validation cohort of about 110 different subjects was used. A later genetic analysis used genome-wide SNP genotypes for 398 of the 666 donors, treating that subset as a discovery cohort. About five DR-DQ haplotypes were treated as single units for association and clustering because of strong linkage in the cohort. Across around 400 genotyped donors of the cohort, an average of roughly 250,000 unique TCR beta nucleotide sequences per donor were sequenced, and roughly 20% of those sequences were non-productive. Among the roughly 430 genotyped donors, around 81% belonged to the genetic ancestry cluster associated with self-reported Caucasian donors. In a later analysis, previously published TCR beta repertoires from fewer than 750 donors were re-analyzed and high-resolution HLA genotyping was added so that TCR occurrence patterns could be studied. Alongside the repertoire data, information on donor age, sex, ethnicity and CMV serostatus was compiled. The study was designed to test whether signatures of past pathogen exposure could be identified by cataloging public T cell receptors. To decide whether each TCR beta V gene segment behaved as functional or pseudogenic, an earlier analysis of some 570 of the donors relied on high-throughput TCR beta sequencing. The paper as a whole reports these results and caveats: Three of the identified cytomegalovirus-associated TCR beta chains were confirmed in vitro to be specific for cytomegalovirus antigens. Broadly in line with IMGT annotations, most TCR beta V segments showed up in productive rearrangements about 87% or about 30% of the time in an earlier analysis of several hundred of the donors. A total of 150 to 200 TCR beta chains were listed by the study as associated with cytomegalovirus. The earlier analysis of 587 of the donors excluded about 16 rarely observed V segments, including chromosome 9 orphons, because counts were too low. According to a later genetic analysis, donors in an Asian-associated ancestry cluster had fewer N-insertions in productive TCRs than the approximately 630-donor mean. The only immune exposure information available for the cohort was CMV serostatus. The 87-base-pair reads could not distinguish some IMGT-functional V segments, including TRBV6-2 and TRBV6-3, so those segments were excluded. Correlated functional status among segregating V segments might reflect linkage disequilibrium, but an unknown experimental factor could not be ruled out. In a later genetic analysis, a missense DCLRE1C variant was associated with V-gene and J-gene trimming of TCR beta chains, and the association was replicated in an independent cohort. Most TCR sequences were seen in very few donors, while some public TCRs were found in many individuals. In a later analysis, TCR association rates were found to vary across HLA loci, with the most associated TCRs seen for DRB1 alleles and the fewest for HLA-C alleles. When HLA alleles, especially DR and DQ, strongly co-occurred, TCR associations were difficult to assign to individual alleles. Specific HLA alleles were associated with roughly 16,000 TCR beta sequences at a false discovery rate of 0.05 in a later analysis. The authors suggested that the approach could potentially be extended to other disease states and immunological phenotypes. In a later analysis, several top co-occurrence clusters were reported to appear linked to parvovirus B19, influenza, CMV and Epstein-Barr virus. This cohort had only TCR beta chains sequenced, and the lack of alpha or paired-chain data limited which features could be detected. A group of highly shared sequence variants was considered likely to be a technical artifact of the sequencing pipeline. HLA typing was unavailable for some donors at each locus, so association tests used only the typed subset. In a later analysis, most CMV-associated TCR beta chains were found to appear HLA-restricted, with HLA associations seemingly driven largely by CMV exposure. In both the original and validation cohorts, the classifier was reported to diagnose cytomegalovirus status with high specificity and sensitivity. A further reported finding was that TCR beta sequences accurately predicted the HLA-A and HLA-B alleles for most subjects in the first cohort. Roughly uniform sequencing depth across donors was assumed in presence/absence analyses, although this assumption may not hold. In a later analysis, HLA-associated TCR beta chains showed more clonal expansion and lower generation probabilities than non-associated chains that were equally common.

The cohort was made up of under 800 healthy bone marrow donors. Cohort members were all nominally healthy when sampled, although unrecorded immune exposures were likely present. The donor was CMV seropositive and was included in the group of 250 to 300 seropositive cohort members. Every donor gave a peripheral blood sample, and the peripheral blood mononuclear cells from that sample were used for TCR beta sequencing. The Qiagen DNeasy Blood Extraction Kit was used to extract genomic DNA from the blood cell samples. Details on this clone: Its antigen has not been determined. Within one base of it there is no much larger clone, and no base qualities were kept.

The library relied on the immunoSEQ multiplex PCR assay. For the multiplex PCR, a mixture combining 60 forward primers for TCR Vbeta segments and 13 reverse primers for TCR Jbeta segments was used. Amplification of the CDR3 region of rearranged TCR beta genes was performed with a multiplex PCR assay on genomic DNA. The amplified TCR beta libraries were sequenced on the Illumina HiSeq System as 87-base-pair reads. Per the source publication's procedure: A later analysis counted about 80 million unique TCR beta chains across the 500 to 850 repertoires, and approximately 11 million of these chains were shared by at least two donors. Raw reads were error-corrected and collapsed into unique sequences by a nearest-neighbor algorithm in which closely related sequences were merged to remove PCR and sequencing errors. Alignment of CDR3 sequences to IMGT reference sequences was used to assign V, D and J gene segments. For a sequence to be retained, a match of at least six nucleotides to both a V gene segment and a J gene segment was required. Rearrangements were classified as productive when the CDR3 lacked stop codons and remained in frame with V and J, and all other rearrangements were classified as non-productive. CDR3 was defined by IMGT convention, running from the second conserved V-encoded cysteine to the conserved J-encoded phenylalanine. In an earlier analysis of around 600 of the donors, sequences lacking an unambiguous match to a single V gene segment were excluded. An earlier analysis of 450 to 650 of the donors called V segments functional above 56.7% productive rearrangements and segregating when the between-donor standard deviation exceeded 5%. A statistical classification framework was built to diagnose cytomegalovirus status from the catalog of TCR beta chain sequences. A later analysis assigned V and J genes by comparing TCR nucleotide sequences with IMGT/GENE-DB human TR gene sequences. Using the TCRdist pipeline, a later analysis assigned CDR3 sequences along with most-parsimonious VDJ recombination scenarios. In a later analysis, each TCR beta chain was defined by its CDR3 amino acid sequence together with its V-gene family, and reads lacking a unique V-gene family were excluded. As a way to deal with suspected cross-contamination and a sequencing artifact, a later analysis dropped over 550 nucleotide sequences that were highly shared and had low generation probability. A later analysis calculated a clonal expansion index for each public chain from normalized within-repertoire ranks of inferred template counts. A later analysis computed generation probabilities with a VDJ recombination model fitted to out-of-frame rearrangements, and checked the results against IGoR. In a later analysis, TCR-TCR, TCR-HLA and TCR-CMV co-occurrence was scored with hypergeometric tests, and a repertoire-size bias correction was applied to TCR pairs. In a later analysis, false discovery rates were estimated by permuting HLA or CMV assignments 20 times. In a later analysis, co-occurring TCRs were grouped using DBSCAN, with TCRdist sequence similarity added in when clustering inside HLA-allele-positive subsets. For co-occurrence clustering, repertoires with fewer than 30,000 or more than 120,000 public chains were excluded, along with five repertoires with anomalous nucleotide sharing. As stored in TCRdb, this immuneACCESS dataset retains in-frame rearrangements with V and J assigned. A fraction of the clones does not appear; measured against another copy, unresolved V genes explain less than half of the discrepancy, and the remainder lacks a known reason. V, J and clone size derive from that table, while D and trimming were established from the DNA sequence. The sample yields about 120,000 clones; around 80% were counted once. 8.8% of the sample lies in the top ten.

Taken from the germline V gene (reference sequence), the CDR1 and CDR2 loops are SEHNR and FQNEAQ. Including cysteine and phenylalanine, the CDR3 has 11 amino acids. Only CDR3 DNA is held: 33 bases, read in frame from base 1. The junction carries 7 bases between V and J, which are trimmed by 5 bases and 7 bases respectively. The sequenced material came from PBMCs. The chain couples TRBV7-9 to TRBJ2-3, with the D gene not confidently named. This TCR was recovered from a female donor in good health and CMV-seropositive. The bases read TGTGCCAGCAGCAACACCAATACGCAGTATTTT. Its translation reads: CASSNTNTQYF.